These 18 T cell receptor beta chains share one sample of origin, sequenced in a study of blood T cell repertoires in COVID-19. TCRdb's copy holds only in-frame clones and misses some; the assay was immunoSEQ multiplex PCR. The sample records 150,000 to 200,000 clones, roughly 89% being singletons. The sample was peripheral blood. The receptors come from a man aged 45-65 years with acute or convalescent COVID-19.

This clone has just a few counts. The V gene is TRBV7-9, the J gene TRBJ2-5; perhaps TRBD2 as D (5 bases). The V and J ends lost 2 bases and 3 bases respectively, with 13 bases between them. Germline CDR1 SEHNR, CDR2 FQNEAQ (reference sequence). This CDR3 contains 15 residues. The CDR3 region is CASSLPAEIKETQYF. The CDR3 nucleotides are TGTGCCAGCAGCTTACCAGCGGAAATTAAAGAGACCCAGTACTTC.

V and J are TRBV28 and TRBJ1-1, with 10 bases that match TRBD1. This CDR3 comprises 14 residues. J was trimmed by 5 bases and V by 4 bases; bases with no gene match: 4. The germline V gene encodes CDR1 MDHEN and CDR2 SYDVKM. CDR3 DNA sequence: TGTGCCAGCAGTTCCGGACAGGGGGATACTGAAGCTTTCTTT. It is translated as CASSSGQGDTEAFF.

This clone was detected once. This chain uses TRBV27 with TRBJ1-4; D possibly corresponds to TRBD1 (5 bases). The germline V gene has CDR1 MNHEY and CDR2 SMNVEV (reference sequence). V was pared by 5 bases and J by 5 bases, with 24 bases between. This CDR3 comprises 18 residues. CDR3 amino acids: CASSTIREGPTPNEKLFF. As DNA, the CDR3 is TGTGCCAGCAGTACCATACGGGAGGGACCGACACCCAATGAAAAACTGTTTTTT. The full variable domain, its missing parts supplied by reference TRBV27 and TRBJ1-4, is EAQVTQNPRYLITVTGKKLTVTCSQNMNHEYMSWYRQDPGLGLRQIYYSMNVEVTDKGDVPEGYKVSRKEKRNFPLILESPSPNQTSLYFCASSTIREGPTPNEKLFFGSGTQLSVL.

The chain joins TRBV6-5 to TRBJ1-2; TRBD1 matches 7 bases. This CDR3 is 14 amino acids long. CDR1 and CDR2 from the germline V gene are MNHEY and SVGAGI. The junction had 7 bases not matched to a gene; V was cut back by 5 bases and J by 4 bases. The CDR3 sequence is CASSPTHRGYGYTF. In DNA form, the CDR3 reads TGTGCCAGCAGTCCCACCCACAGGGGCTATGGCTACACCTTC.

This clone showed up just once. The rearrangement links TRBV2 to TRBJ1-2; 7 bases agree with TRBD1. J lost 9 bases, V lost 7 bases, and 14 bases had no gene match. The CDR3 loop spans 14 amino acids. Germline CDR1 is SNHLY and CDR2 is FYNNEI. CDR3 sequence: CASNAGTERMSYTF. In nucleotides, the CDR3 is TGTGCCAGCAATGCGGGGACAGAGAGAATGAGCTACACCTTC.

This clone was seen just once. The V call is TRBV27, the J call TRBJ1-5; 7 nucleotides line up with TRBD1. V shed 5 bases and J 4 bases; nucleotides not matched to a gene: 2. Per the germline V gene, CDR1 is MNHEY and CDR2 is SMNVEV (reference sequence). The CDR3 sequence is 13 residues long. The CDR3 DNA is TGTGCCAGCAGTAAACAGGGGAATCAGCCCCAGCATTTT. This sequence encodes CASSKQGNQPQHF.

The chain employs TRBV5-1 and TRBJ1-3, with 8 bases aligning to TRBD1. Germline V CDR1 and CDR2: SGHRS, YFSETQ. V dropped 2 bases and J dropped 3; count of bases not matched to a gene: 4. The CDR3 contains 15 residues. CDR3 coding DNA: TGCGCCAGCAGCTTCAGGGGGCTTATTGGAAACACCATATATTTT. It yields the protein CASSFRGLIGNTIYF.

This chain connects TRBV7-9 to TRBJ2-7; D possibly corresponds to TRBD2 (5 bases). The CDR3 contains 16 residues. In germline, CDR1 is SEHNR, CDR2 FQNEAQ (reference sequence). Trimming shortened V by 0 bases and J by 2 bases, and 14 bases separated the two germline ends. In nucleotides, the CDR3 is TGTGCCAGCAGCTTAGCTCGCGGAGCGGTGCCCTACGAGCAGTACTTC. Its translation: CASSLARGAVPYEQYF.

The V gene is TRBV5-4, the J gene TRBJ2-2, with D tentatively TRBD2 (6 bases). From germline, CDR1 is SGHNT and CDR2 YYREEE (reference sequence). V lost 0 bases and J lost 7, with 7 bases in between. The CDR3 is 13 residues long. CDR3 residues: CASSLAGVGELFF. DNA of the CDR3: TGTGCCAGCAGCTTGGCGGGGGTCGGGGAGCTGTTTTTT.

CDR3 residues: CASSPTAGFERGNHEQYF. CDR3 bases: TGTGCCAGCTCACCTACGGCAGGGTTCGAAAGGGGTAACCACGAGCAGTACTTC. This sequence joins TRBV18 and TRBJ2-7; TRBD1 might be the D (5 bases). CDR3 length: 18 amino acids. The germline CDR1 and CDR2 sequences are KGHSH and LQKENI. Trimming took off 3 bases at V and 5 bases at J, with 26 bases between the two ends.

This clone was counted once. V usage is TRBV9 and J usage is TRBJ1-1; maybe TRBD1 (5 bases). The CDR3 spans 13 residues. Per the germline V gene, CDR1 is SGDLS and CDR2 is YYNGEE. The germline V and J ends were trimmed by 4 bases and 7 bases, with 14 bases remaining between them. CDR3 sequence: CASSNSGGVEAFF. In DNA, the CDR3 is TGTGCCAGCAGCAACTCGGGAGGGGTTGAAGCTTTCTTT.

This chain uses TRBV2 with TRBJ1-6, with D maybe TRBD1 (5 bases). Between the trimmed V and J ends, which lost 5 bases and 7 bases, there was a span of 15 bases. This CDR3 is built from 15 residues. Germline V gene data show CDR1 as SNHLY and CDR2 as FYNNEI. The CDR3 loop is CASSRPGVQNSPLHF. The CDR3 DNA reads as TGTGCCAGCAGTCGGCCGGGGGTACAGAATTCACCCCTCCACTTT.

V is TRBV12-5 and J is TRBJ2-1; tentatively, D is TRBD2 (6 bases). V lost 3 bases and J lost 3, with 9 bases in between. CDR1 is LGHNT and CDR2 is FRNRAP in the germline V gene. CDR3 length equals 14 residues. CDR3 coding DNA: TGTGCTAGTGGTTTTACCGGGGGCTACAATGAGCAGTTCTTC. It is translated as CASGFTGGYNEQFF.

CDR3 residues: CASSRGNEAFF. Here the CDR3 DNA reads TGTGCCAGCAGTCGCGGAAATGAAGCTTTCTTT. The chain carries TRBV12-3 or TRBV12-4 and TRBJ1-1; unclear D gene. There are 11 residues in the CDR3. Deletions cut 5 bases from V and 7 bases from J, with 8 bases between.

This chain joins TRBV3-1 (or the pseudogene TRBV3-2) and TRBJ2-5; TRBD1 agrees at 10 bases. Per germline, CDR1 LGHDT and CDR2 YNNKEL (reference sequence). The V segment lost 3 bases and the J segment 4 bases; nucleotides outside the gene matches: 2. The CDR3 totals 14 residues. The CDR3 nucleotides are TGTGCCAGCAGCCAGCGACAGGGGGCAGAGACCCAGTACTTC. Its protein is CASSQRQGAETQYF.

This sequence joins TRBV15 and TRBJ2-3, with TRBD1 as a possible D gene (6 bases). Germline V CDR1 and CDR2: LNHNV, YYDKDF (reference sequence). The CDR3 consists of 15 residues. Trimming took 4 bases from V and 4 from J, leaving 15 bases between them. CDR3 in amino acids: CATSTNLGQSDTQYF. The DNA for the CDR3 is TGTGCCACCAGCACGAACTTAGGACAGTCAGATACGCAGTATTTT.

The chain has TRBV3-1 (or the pseudogene TRBV3-2) and TRBJ2-1; TRBD2 aligns across 11 bases. CDR1 is LGHDT, CDR2 YNNKEL, per germline (reference sequence). The CDR3 contains 14 residues. The trim removed 1 base at V and 11 bases at J, leaving 4 bases unmatched. The CDR3 region has the DNA TGTGCCAGCAGCCAAGGGTCTAGCGGGGGGAAGCAGTTCTTC. Its translation: CASSQGSSGGKQFF.

V gene TRBV5-4 combines with J gene TRBJ1-4; no firm D call. CDR1 is SGHNT and CDR2 is YYREEE in the germline V gene (reference sequence). The germline V and J ends were trimmed by 4 bases and 8 bases, with 12 bases remaining between them. The length of the CDR3 is 13 residues. CDR3 sequence (DNA): TGTGCCAGCAGCGCCGACTGGGAGGAAAAACTGTTTTTT. As protein: CASSADWEEKLFF.